The rows below give T cell receptor beta chains drawn from one sample of a study of CD8 T cells in Susac syndrome. TCRdb called the immunoSEQ multiplex PCR reads again in MiXCR, with one record for every CDR3 protein. The sample includes 150,000 to 200,000 distinct CDR3 sequences, roughly 95% of them seen just once. The sequenced sample was CD4+ T cells from PBMCs. These receptors originate from a human donor with multiple sclerosis. Both conserved end residues are part of each CDR3. The D gene is left open where the match is weak. Only part of the rows carry a size: once, few, many, or a class if the clone is expanded.

>once|TRBJ1-2|15|TRBV6-5|.
TGTGCCAGCAGTTTCCAGGGTGGAGCTAACTATGGCTACACCTTC
CASSFQGGANYGYTF
>.|TRBJ2-2|18|TRBV12-3/TRBV12-4|TRBD2
TGTGCCAGCAGTTTAAGGTTAGCGGGAGGAGGTAAAACCGGGGAGCTGTTTTTT
CASSLRLAGGGKTGELFF
>.|TRBJ1-4|12|TRBV10-3|.
TGTGCCATCAGTGAGTCCAGGGAAAAACTGTTTTTT
CAISESREKLFF
>.|TRBJ2-3|12|TRBV6-1|.
TGTGCCAGCCAACTTAGCACAGATACGCAGTATTTT
CASQLSTDTQYF
>.|TRBJ2-7|14|TRBV18|.
TGTGCCAGCTCACCACCTCCGGGCTCCTACGAGCAGTACTTC
CASSPPPGSYEQYF
>.|TRBJ2-7|17|TRBV10-3|.
TGTGCCATCAGTGAGTCCCTTGTAGGGATTAATGCCTACGAGCAGTACTTC
CAISESLVGINAYEQYF
>.|TRBJ1-2|13|TRBV14|.
TGTGCCAGCAGCCAAGCAGGGCTCCTAAGCTACACCTTC
CASSQAGLLSYTF
>.|TRBJ2-7|15|TRBV12-3/TRBV12-4|TRBD2
TGTGCCAGCAGCTCGGGGGGGGCTGGCTCGGGGGAGCAGTACTTC
CASSSGGAGSGEQYF
>few|TRBJ1-1|16|TRBV27|TRBD1
TGTGCCAGCAGTCCCCGGACAGGGCTAAAGAGGGCTGAAGCTTTCTTT
CASSPRTGLKRAEAFF
>.|TRBJ2-3|10|TRBV29-1|.
TGCAGCGCCAAGGGCGATACGCAGTATTTT
CSAKGDTQYF
>once|TRBJ1-1|13|TRBV6-2/TRBV6-3|.
TGTGCCAGCACCATTAACCACAACACTGAAGCTTTCTTT
CASTINHNTEAFF
>.|TRBJ1-5|14|TRBV5-1|TRBD1
TGCGCCAGCAGCACAGGGGACTTCAATCAGCCCCAGCATTTT
CASSTGDFNQPQHF
>.|TRBJ1-2|14|TRBV3-1|.
TGTGCCAGCAGCCCCCGGGATCTAAACTATGGCTACACCTTC
CASSPRDLNYGYTF
>once|TRBJ1-1|13|TRBV7-2|.
TGTGCCAGCAGCTTAATAACTCCAACTGAAGCTTTCTTT
CASSLITPTEAFF
>.|TRBJ2-7|19|TRBV4-1|.
TGCGCCAGCAGCCAAGAGTTCGGGGTTGTGGCGGCGTCAGTCCACGAGCAGTACTTC
CASSQEFGVVAASVHEQYF
>.|TRBJ2-5|14|TRBV18|TRBD1
TGTGCCAGCTCACCCGGACAGGGGGAAGAGACCCAGTACTTC
CASSPGQGEETQYF
>.|TRBJ2-2|17|TRBV5-1|.
TGCGCCAGCAGCTCCGAACCGGGCCGACCAGCGACCGGGGAGCTGTTTTTT
CASSSEPGRPATGELFF
>.|TRBJ1-2|13|TRBV19|.
TGTGCCAGTAGTATGGGGGAACCCGTATTAAGGACCTTC
CASSMGEPVLRTF
>.|TRBJ2-7|14|TRBV13|.
TGTGCCAGCAGTTTTGGAGGGAGCGTCAACGAGCAGTACTTC
CASSFGGSVNEQYF
>.|TRBJ2-1|13|TRBV2|TRBD2
TGTGCCAGCACCCGACTAGCGCTCAATGAGCAGTTCTTC
CASTRLALNEQFF
>.|TRBJ1-2|16|TRBV9|.
TGTGCCAGCAGCGTAGGAATGATAAGAGCTAACTATGGCTACACCTTC
CASSVGMIRANYGYTF
>.|TRBJ2-2|15|TRBV30|TRBD1
TGTGCCTACGAGGGGGCCCTAGTCGGTACCGGGGAGCTGTTTTTT
CAYEGALVGTGELFF
>.|TRBJ1-2|13|TRBV25-1|.
TGTGCCAGCAGTGATTCCGTAGTAGGTGGCTACACCTTC
CASSDSVVGGYTF
>few|TRBJ2-7|16|TRBV20-1|TRBD2
TGCAGTGCTCCCAGGACTAGCGGGAGGGCCCTCTACGAGCAGTACTTC
CSAPRTSGRALYEQYF
>.|TRBJ1-2|11|TRBV5-6|.
TGTGCCAGCAGCTACCAGGGGCCTAGCACCTTC
CASSYQGPSTF
>.|TRBJ2-5|15|TRBV20-1|.
TGCAGTCTGCTAGGATCAAAAACTGCTCAAGAGACCCAGTACTTC
CSLLGSKTAQETQYF
>.|TRBJ1-5|15|TRBV9|.
TGTGCCAGCAGCGCAGGCCTCACCCCGGGTCAGCCCCAGCATTTT
CASSAGLTPGQPQHF
>.|TRBJ1-3|14|TRBV3-1|.
TGTGCCAGCAGTCTTACTGCTTCGGGAAACACCATATATTTT
CASSLTASGNTIYF
>.|TRBJ2-7|12|TRBV30|.
TGTGCCTGGAGTGGATGGGCCTACGAGCAGTACTTC
CAWSGWAYEQYF
>.|TRBJ1-3|12|TRBV11-2|.
TGTGCCAGCAGCTTCTCTGGAAACACCATATATTTT
CASSFSGNTIYF
>.|TRBJ1-1|14|TRBV20-1|.
TGCAGTGCTCCTAGAGGGGGTAAAAACACTGAAGCTTTCTTT
CSAPRGGKNTEAFF
>.|TRBJ2-7|14|TRBV7-9|TRBD1
TGTGCCAGCAGCTCAACAGGGGGGACCTACGAGCAGTACTTC
CASSSTGGTYEQYF
>.|TRBJ1-2|13|TRBV4-2|.
TGTGCCAGCAGCCTCATGGGAGGGGATGGCTACACCTTC
CASSLMGGDGYTF
>.|TRBJ2-5|15|TRBV21-1|.
TGTGCCAGCCGGGCAGCGGGAGCTGCTCGAGAGACCCAGTACTTC
CASRAAGAARETQYF
>.|TRBJ1-5|12|TRBV24-1|.
TGTGCACGAGAGGGTATATGTCAGCCCCAGCATTTT
CAREGICQPQHF
>.|TRBJ2-1|17|TRBV7-9|.
TGTGCCAGCAGCTTAGCGCGTGGGAGCCTAACCTACAATGAGCAGTTCTTC
CASSLARGSLTYNEQFF
>.|TRBJ2-3|13|TRBV4-3|.
TGCGCCAGCAGCCAAAAGGAGGGAGATACGCAGTATTTT
CASSQKEGDTQYF
>.|TRBJ2-1|13|TRBV15|.
TGTGCCACCAGCAGAGATCTAGCCTATGAGCAGTTCTTC
CATSRDLAYEQFF
>.|TRBJ2-5|12|TRBV20-1|.
TGCAGTGCTAGTGGGACCCAAGAGACCCAGTACTTC
CSASGTQETQYF
>.|TRBJ2-2|13|TRBV20-1|.
TGCAGTGCTAGAGTCGGCCTCATAGGGGAGCTGTTTTTT
CSARVGLIGELFF
>.|TRBJ2-5|12|TRBV12-5|.
TGTGCTAGTGGTGGGACGGGGGAGACCCAGTACTTC
CASGGTGETQYF
>.|TRBJ1-1|16|TRBV6-1|TRBD1
TGTGCCAGCAGGGCCGGGGACAGGGGAAGGAACACTGAAGCTTTCTTT
CASRAGDRGRNTEAFF
>.|TRBJ1-5|17|TRBV4-1|TRBD1
TGCGCCAGCAGCCAAGTTTACAGGGGATTCGGCAATCAGCCCCAGCATTTT
CASSQVYRGFGNQPQHF
>.|TRBJ2-7|14|TRBV27|.
TGTGCCAGCAGCTTGCGGCCAGGCAGATACGAGCAGTACTTC
CASSLRPGRYEQYF
>.|TRBJ2-3|16|TRBV5-1|.
TGCGCCAGCAGCTTGTTTCAACTCCAATACACAGATACGCAGTATTTT
CASSLFQLQYTDTQYF
>few|TRBJ2-5|13|TRBV7-3|.
TGTGCCAGCAGTCAAGGGAACCAAGAGACCCAGTACTTC
CASSQGNQETQYF
>.|TRBJ1-1|11|TRBV29-1|.
TGCAGCGTTGGGTCCGACACTGAAGCTTTCTTT
CSVGSDTEAFF
>once|TRBJ2-7|15|TRBV27|TRBD2
TGTGCCAGCAGTGCCTTAGCGGGAGGTTACTACGAGCAGTACTTC
CASSALAGGYYEQYF
>.|TRBJ2-3|18|TRBV6-5|.
TGTGCCAGCAGCTACGTGGTAGCGGAAGCATCAGGGGGAGATACGCAGTATTTT
CASSYVVAEASGGDTQYF